This is a list of T cell receptor beta chains from one sample in a study of neurological immune-mediated disorders. TCRdb reprocessed the 5' RACE reads with MiXCR, giving one entry per CDR3 protein. The sample contains 53,000 or so distinct CDR3 sequences, 8% to 9% of which appear only once. Sequenced sample: PBMCs. Receptors originate from a woman aged 40 to 49 in good health. Both conserved end residues are part of each CDR3. A D gene is named only where the DNA matches it firmly. The listing skips clone size in some rows; elsewhere it reads once, few, many or a size class.

TRBV20-1	TRBJ1-1	many	TRBD1	15	CSASPGQGARTEAFF	TGCAGTGCGTCTCCGGGACAGGGGGCCAGGACTGAAGCTTTCTTT
TRBV19	TRBJ2-7	-	TRBD1	13	CASSTGQGNEQYF	TGTGCCAGTAGTACGGGACAGGGCAACGAGCAGTACTTC
TRBV3-1	TRBJ1-1	many	TRBD1	14	CASRDRGLNTEAFF	TGTGCCAGCAGAGACAGGGGGCTGAACACTGAAGCTTTCTTT
TRBV10-3	TRBJ2-5	many	TRBD2	15	CAISTGLAVQETQYF	TGTGCCATCAGTACGGGACTAGCGGTACAAGAGACCCAGTACTTC
TRBV9	TRBJ1-1	many	TRBD1	18	CASSAGGTGGLRDTEAFF	TGTGCCAGCAGCGCAGGCGGGACAGGGGGCCTTCGCGACACTGAAGCTTTCTTT
TRBV2	TRBJ1-1	many	-	10	CASSSVEAFF	TGTGCCAGCAGCTCGGTAGAAGCTTTCTTT
TRBV7-8	TRBJ2-7	many	TRBD2	14	CASSQGLAGHEQYF	TGTGCCAGCAGCCAGGGGCTAGCGGGCCACGAGCAGTACTTC
TRBV12-3/TRBV12-4	TRBJ2-3	many	TRBD2	15	CASSPSGRFTDTQYF	TGTGCCAGCAGTCCTAGCGGGAGATTCACAGATACGCAGTATTTT
TRBV25-1	TRBJ1-6	many	-	15	CASSDPGRHNSPLHF	TGTGCCAGCAGTGACCCGGGACGGCATAATTCACCCCTCCACTTT
TRBV4-1	TRBJ2-7	-	-	16	CASSLIPGGLSYEQYF	TGCGCCAGCAGCCTTATCCCCGGGGGATTATCCTACGAGCAGTACTTC
TRBV7-2	TRBJ2-7	many	-	11	CASSLYYEQYF	TGTGCCAGCAGCCTTTACTACGAGCAGTACTTC
TRBV5-8	TRBJ2-1	many	TRBD2	17	CASSLAGGSGSYNEQFF	TGTGCCAGCAGCTTGGCGGGGGGGAGCGGGAGCTACAATGAGCAGTTCTTC
TRBV20-1	TRBJ2-3	many	TRBD2	14	CSSVGGVRPDTQYF	TGCAGTTCCGTGGGGGGGGTTAGACCAGATACGCAGTATTTT
TRBV7-2	TRBJ2-5	many	-	12	CASSLVQETQYF	TGTGCCAGCAGCTTAGTACAAGAGACCCAGTACTTC
TRBV20-1	TRBJ2-7	many	TRBD2	16	CSAREMAAGGPDEQYF	TGCAGTGCTAGAGAAATGGCAGCGGGAGGGCCAGACGAGCAGTACTTC
TRBV18	TRBJ2-5	many	-	13	CASTAGLEETQYF	TGTGCCAGTACGGCCGGGTTAGAAGAGACCCAGTACTTC
TRBV5-1	TRBJ2-7	-	-	14	CASSLEWQSYEQYF	TGCGCCAGCAGCTTGGAATGGCAGTCCTACGAGCAGTACTTC
TRBV20-1	TRBJ2-3	few	TRBD2	15	CSASWASGRTDTQYF	TGCAGTGCTAGTTGGGCTAGCGGGAGAACAGATACGCAGTATTTT
TRBV12-3/TRBV12-4	TRBJ2-1	few	-	14	CASSMVGPQLEQFF	TGTGCCAGCAGCATGGTAGGACCGCAGTTGGAGCAGTTCTTC
TRBV7-2	TRBJ1-1	many	-	15	CASSPYSQKSTEAFF	TGTGCCAGCAGCCCCTACTCCCAGAAGAGCACTGAAGCTTTCTTT
TRBV7-2	TRBJ2-2	many	TRBD1	16	CATHPVDRGRTGELFF	TGTGCCACCCATCCGGTTGACAGGGGGCGCACCGGGGAGCTGTTTTTT
TRBV10-3	TRBJ2-2	many	-	15	CAISAAGTDTGELFF	TGTGCCATCAGTGCTGCGGGTACAGACACCGGGGAGCTGTTTTTT
TRBV5-1	TRBJ2-1	few	TRBD2	15	CASSTLAGGYNEQFF	TGCGCCAGCAGCACCCTGGCGGGGGGGTACAATGAGCAGTTCTTC
TRBV20-1	TRBJ2-7	many	TRBD1	14	CSAITGQGRLEQYF	TGCAGTGCTATCACCGGACAGGGACGGCTCGAGCAGTACTTC
TRBV6-1	TRBJ2-1	many	TRBD1	12	CATSRIRDRDFF	TGTGCCACCTCAAGGATCCGGGACAGGGATTTCTTC
TRBV20-1	TRBJ1-2	many	TRBD1	12	CSAPGQGEGYTF	TGCAGTGCCCCGGGACAGGGGGAAGGCTACACCTTC
TRBV7-2	TRBJ2-1	many	-	15	CAVGGGAITYNEQFF	TGTGCAGTTGGCGGAGGGGCAATAACTTACAATGAGCAGTTCTTC
TRBV20-1	TRBJ2-7	many	TRBD2	14	CSAKGLARVYEQYF	TGCAGTGCAAAGGGACTAGCTCGGGTCTACGAGCAGTACTTC
TRBV20-1	TRBJ2-7	many	TRBD2	15	CSARAVSGWYYEQYF	TGCAGTGCTAGAGCAGTTAGCGGGTGGTACTACGAGCAGTACTTC
TRBV12-3/TRBV12-4	TRBJ2-3	many	-	16	CASSPLYRVGSDTQYF	TGTGCCAGCAGTCCCCTCTATCGGGTTGGGTCAGATACGCAGTATTTT
TRBV7-8	TRBJ2-3	many	-	17	CASSLAPMSFNTDTQYF	TGTGCCAGCAGCTTAGCCCCCATGTCTTTCAACACAGATACGCAGTATTTT
TRBV27	TRBJ1-2	many	TRBD1	13	CASSLSGTGAYTF	TGTGCCAGCAGTTTATCCGGGACAGGGGCCTACACCTTC
TRBV2	TRBJ2-3	many	-	16	CASRRPGGVSTDTQYF	TGTGCCAGCAGACGACCAGGGGGGGTTAGCACAGATACGCAGTATTTT
TRBV6-2/TRBV6-3	TRBJ2-1	many	-	12	CATEDWGPEQFF	TGTGCCACCGAGGACTGGGGGCCTGAGCAGTTCTTC
TRBV7-8	TRBJ1-1	-	TRBD1	17	CASSLERTGVMNTEDFF	TGTGCCAGCAGCTTAGAACGGACAGGGGTAATGAACACTGAAGATTTCTTT
TRBV6-2/TRBV6-3	TRBJ1-2	many	-	12	CASSYRVYGYTF	TGTGCCAGCAGTTACAGAGTCTATGGCTACACCTTC
TRBV5-1	TRBJ2-3	many	-	16	CASSLAIRGSTDTQYF	TGCGCCAGCAGCTTGGCCATCCGGGGTAGCACAGATACGCAGTATTTT
TRBV5-1	TRBJ2-1	many	TRBD2	15	CASSPGGSSYNEQFF	TGCGCCAGCAGCCCGGGGGGGAGCTCCTACAATGAGCAGTTCTTC
TRBV6-2/TRBV6-3	TRBJ1-2	-	-	11	CATRHSYGCTF	-
TRBV20-1	TRBJ2-7	many	TRBD2	17	CSARDWSSGAHSYEQYF	TGCAGTGCTAGAGATTGGTCTAGCGGAGCCCACTCCTACGAGCAGTACTTC
TRBV12-3/TRBV12-4	TRBJ1-5	many	TRBD1	19	CASSRTLPGQGYSNQPQHF	TGTGCCAGCAGTCGCACCCTGCCGGGACAGGGATATAGCAATCAGCCCCAGCATTTT
TRBV24-1	TRBJ2-3	many	TRBD1	17	CATSDTTGTGDLGTQYF	TGTGCCACCAGTGACACTACCGGGACAGGGGATCTAGGGACGCAGTATTTT
TRBV24-1	TRBJ2-3	many	-	17	CATSDRPPQGRTDTQYF	TGTGCCACCAGTGATAGGCCCCCGCAGGGCAGGACAGATACGCAGTATTTT
TRBV29-1	TRBJ1-1	many	-	11	CSVADRTEAFF	TGCAGCGTTGCGGACAGAACTGAAGCTTTCTTT
TRBV7-3	TRBJ2-2	few	TRBD2	15	CASSLSTQRGGELFF	TGTGCCAGCAGCTTATCAACGCAGCGGGGCGGGGAGCTGTTTTTT
TRBV18	TRBJ1-2	-	-	14	CASSDPRTNYGYTF	TGTGCCAGCTCAGATCCCCGGACTAACTATGGCTACACCTTC
TRBV7-9	TRBJ1-2	once	TRBD1	15	CASSQNPDRVYGYAF	TGTGCCAGCAGTCAGAATCCGGACAGGGTCTATGGCTACGCCTTC
TRBV20-1	TRBJ1-2	many	TRBD1	14	CSARAVPGGSGYTF	TGCAGTGCTAGAGCCGTTCCAGGGGGCAGTGGCTACACCTTC
TRBV5-1	TRBJ1-2	many	-	14	CASSPANTNYGYTF	TGCGCCAGCAGCCCGGCGAATACTAACTATGGCTACACCTTC
TRBV12-3/TRBV12-4	TRBJ2-2	many	-	14	CATSRGSGTGELFF	TGTGCCACCAGTCGCGGTAGCGGAACCGGGGAGCTGTTTTTT